This TCR beta chain was recovered during a study of shared T cell receptors in the human thymus. Germline CDR1 reads SGDLS; CDR2 reads YYNGEE. CDR3 length equals 15 residues. Trimming took off 3 bases at V and 0 bases at J, with 12 bases between the two ends. TCRdb keeps only in-frame clones here, not all; method: immunoSEQ multiplex PCR. The sample lists 720,000 or so clones; approximately 85% were seen once. These same records also appear under a second study, on human thymus T cells. That work contributes: Corrective cardiac operations yielded the resected thymus tissue. What appeared biased in thymic and blood repertoires was the usage of V and J genes. Related research examined unrelated individuals and reported that their thymic repertoires overlapped highly.

The V call is TRBV9, the J call TRBJ1-1, with D possibly TRBD1 on 5 matching bases. The sequence was collected from a girl under three years old with a congenital heart defect. Material: thymocytes. The DNA of the CDR3 is TGTGCCAGCAGCGCCAGAGACAGTATGAACACTGAAGCTTTCTTT. It encodes CASSARDSMNTEAFF.